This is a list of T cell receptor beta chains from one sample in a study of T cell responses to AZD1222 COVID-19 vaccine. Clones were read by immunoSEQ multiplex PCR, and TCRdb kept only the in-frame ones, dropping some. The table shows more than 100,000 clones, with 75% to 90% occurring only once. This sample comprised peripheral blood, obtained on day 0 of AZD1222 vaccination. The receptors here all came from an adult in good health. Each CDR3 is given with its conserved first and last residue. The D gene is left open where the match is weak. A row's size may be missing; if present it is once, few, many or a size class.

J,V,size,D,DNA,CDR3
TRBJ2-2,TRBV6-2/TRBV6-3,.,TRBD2,TGTGCCAGCAGTTACTCGACTAGCGGGAGGACAAACACCGGGGAGCTGTTTTTT,CASSYSTSGRTNTGELFF
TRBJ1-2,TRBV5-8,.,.,TGTGCCAGCAGCTTGGGTCTGGGGCCCACCTATGGCTACACCTTC,CASSLGLGPTYGYTF
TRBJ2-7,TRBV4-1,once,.,TGCGCCAGCAGCCACCCGGGACTCGCCTACGAGCAGTACTTC,CASSHPGLAYEQYF
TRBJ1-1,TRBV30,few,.,TGTGCCTTAATTCGCCTGGGGAGCACTGAAGCTTTCTTT,CALIRLGSTEAFF
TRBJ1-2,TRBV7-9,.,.,TGTGCCAGCAGCTTAGCCCCCGGGGTTTATGGCTACACCTTC,CASSLAPGVYGYTF
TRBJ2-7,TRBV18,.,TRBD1,TGTGCCAGCTCACCACTTTTCACAGGGGCCCAAAGCTCCTACGAGCAGTACTTC,CASSPLFTGAQSSYEQYF
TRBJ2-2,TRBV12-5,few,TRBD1,TGTGCTAGTGAGTTCTCGGGACAGGGGGGCACCGGGGAGCTGTTTTTT,CASEFSGQGGTGELFF
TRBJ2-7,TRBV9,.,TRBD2,TGTGCCAGCAGCGTAGAAGCGGGAAAGTCCTACGAGCAGTACTTC,CASSVEAGKSYEQYF
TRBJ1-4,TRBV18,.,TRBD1,TGTGCCAGCTCCCGACAGGGTAATGAAAAACTGTTTTTT,CASSRQGNEKLFF
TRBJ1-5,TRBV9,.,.,TGTGCCAGCAGCGCTGGGGCAGTCAATCAGCCCCAGCATTTT,CASSAGAVNQPQHF
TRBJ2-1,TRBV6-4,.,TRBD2,TGTGCCAGCAGTGAAGTACGAGCGGGACCGCAGTTCTTC,CASSEVRAGPQFF
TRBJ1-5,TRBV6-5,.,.,TGTGCCAGCAGTTACTCTCACAGTAATCAGCCCCAGCATTTT,CASSYSHSNQPQHF
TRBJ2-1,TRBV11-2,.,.,TGTGCCAGCAGCTTATATGAGCAGTTCTTC,CASSLYEQFF
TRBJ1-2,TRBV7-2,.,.,TGTGCCAGCAGCTCTCCCCTCCTCAGGACAGATTATGGCTACACCTTC,CASSSPLLRTDYGYTF
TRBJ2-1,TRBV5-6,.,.,TGTGCCAGCAGCTTGACCGGGGGCTACAATGAGCAGTTCTTC,CASSLTGGYNEQFF
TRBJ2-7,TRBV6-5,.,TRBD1,TGTGCCAGCAGCAAACCCGGGACAGGGGAGTACGAGCAGTACTTC,CASSKPGTGEYEQYF
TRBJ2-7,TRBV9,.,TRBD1,TGTGCCAGCAGCCCAGGGGGACAGAACTACGAGCAGTACTTC,CASSPGGQNYEQYF
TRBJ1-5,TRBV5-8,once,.,TGTGCCAGCAGCTTGGAGCTGCGCCAGGACGGACATAGCAATCAGCCCCAGCATTTT,CASSLELRQDGHSNQPQHF
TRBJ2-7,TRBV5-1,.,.,TGCGCCAGCAGTCAAACTGTGGGGGGCCTCGGCTCCTACGAGCAGTACTTC,CASSQTVGGLGSYEQYF
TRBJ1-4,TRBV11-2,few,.,TGTGCCAGCAGCTTAGGTTGGAGGGAAAAACTGTTTTTT,CASSLGWREKLFF
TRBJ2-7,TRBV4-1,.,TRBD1,TGCGCCAGCAGCCAAGCCTTGGTCGACCGGGACAGGGTTTACGAGCAGTACTTC,CASSQALVDRDRVYEQYF
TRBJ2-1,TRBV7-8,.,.,TGTGCCAGCAGCTTGTTTGTCACAGGCGGTTCCAATGAGCAGTTCTTC,CASSLFVTGGSNEQFF
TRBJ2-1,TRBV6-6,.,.,TGTGCCAGCAGTTACTCGAGCGGAATATACAATGAGCAGTTCTTC,CASSYSSGIYNEQFF
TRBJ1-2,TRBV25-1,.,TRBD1,TGTGCCAGCAGTGAATTGAGAACAGGGGGCTTCGGCTACACCTTC,CASSELRTGGFGYTF
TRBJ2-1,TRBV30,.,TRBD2,TGTGCCTGGGGACTAGCGGCCTACAATGAGCAGTTCTTC,CAWGLAAYNEQFF
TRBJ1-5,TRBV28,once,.,TGTGCCAGCAGTACCCTCAATCAGCCCCAGCATTTT,CASSTLNQPQHF
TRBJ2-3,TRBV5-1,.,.,TGCGCCAGCAGCTTGGGGGGGGCCCCCACAGATACGCAGTATTTT,CASSLGGAPTDTQYF
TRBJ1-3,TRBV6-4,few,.,TGTGCCAGCAGTGACTCGAGCAGGGAAAGAAACACCATATATTTT,CASSDSSRERNTIYF
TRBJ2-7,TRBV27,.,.,TGTGCCAGCAGTTCCGGTTCCTACGAGCAGTACTTC,CASSSGSYEQYF
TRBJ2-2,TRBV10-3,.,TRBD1,TGTGCCATCAGGAGAGGACAGGAGTACACCGGGGAGCTGTTTTTT,CAIRRGQEYTGELFF
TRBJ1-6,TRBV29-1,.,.,TGCAGCCCTATTCTGACAGAGTATAATTCACCCCTCCACTTT,CSPILTEYNSPLHF
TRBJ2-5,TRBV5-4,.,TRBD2,TGTGCCAGCAGCCGGGGACTAGCGGGCCAAGAGACCCAGTACTTC,CASSRGLAGQETQYF
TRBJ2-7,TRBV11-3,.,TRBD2,TGTGCCAGCAGCTCGGGACTAGCGGGCGAGCAGTACTTC,CASSSGLAGEQYF
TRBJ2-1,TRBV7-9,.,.,TGTGCCAGCAGCTTTACTCGCGGGACACACTACAATGAGCAGTTCTTC,CASSFTRGTHYNEQFF
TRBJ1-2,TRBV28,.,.,TGTGCCAGCAGTTTGAGGTTTCGTGGCTACACCTTC,CASSLRFRGYTF
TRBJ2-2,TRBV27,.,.,TGTGCCAGCAGTTTATCGTATACGATGGCTAGCCCCACCGGGGAGCTGTTTTTT,CASSLSYTMASPTGELFF
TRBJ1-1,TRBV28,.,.,TGTGCCAGCAGTTTGCCCACCTTGAACACTGAAGCTTTCTTT,CASSLPTLNTEAFF
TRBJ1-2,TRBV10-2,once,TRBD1,TGCGCCAGCAATACAGGGGGCGGTTATGGCTACACCTTC,CASNTGGGYGYTF
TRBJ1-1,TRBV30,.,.,TGTGCCTGGAGTGTCGCAGGGGCTGAAGCTTTCTTT,CAWSVAGAEAFF
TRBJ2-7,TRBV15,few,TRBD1,TGTGCCACCAGCAGAGAGGGGACAGGGTCGTACGAGCAGTACTTC,CATSREGTGSYEQYF
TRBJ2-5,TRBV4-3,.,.,TGCGCCAGCAGCCAAGCGCGAGGGGGGGCCCAGTACTTC,CASSQARGGAQYF
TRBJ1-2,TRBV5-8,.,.,TGTGCCAGCAGCTCCATGCGGGGGTCGGGGCAGTATGGCTACACCTTC,CASSSMRGSGQYGYTF
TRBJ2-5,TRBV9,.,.,TGTGCCAGCAGCGTGGGGGGTGGGACCCAAGAGACCCAGTACTTC,CASSVGGGTQETQYF
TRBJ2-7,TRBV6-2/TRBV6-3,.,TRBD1,TGTGCCAGCAGTTATCGCGGACAGGGTGGGGACGAGCAGTACTTC,CASSYRGQGGDEQYF